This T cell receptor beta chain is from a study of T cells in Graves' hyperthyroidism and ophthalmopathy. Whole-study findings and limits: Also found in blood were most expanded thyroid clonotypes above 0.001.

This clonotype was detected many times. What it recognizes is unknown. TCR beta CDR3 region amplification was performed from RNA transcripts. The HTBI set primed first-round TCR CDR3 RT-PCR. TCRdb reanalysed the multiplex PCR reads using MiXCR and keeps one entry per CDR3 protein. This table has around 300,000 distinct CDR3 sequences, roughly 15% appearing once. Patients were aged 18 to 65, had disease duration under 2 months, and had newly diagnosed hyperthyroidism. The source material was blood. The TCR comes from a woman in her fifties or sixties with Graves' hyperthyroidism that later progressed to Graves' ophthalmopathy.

This chain's CDR3 is CASSSRTGQNLYNEQFF. In nucleotides, the CDR3 is TGTGCCAGCAGCTCTAGAACGGGACAGAACTTATACAATGAGCAGTTCTTC. V is TRBV11-2 and J is TRBJ2-1; 7 bases line up with TRBD1. Germline CDR1 SGHAT, CDR2 FQNNGV. The CDR3 is 17 residues long. Trimming removed 4 bases from V and 4 bases from J; junction bases left unmatched: 13. The full variable domain, in which reference TRBV11-2 and TRBJ2-1 provide the parts outside the CDR3, is EAGVAQSPRYKIIEKRQSVAFWCNPISGHATLYWYQQILGQGPKLLIQFQNNGVVDDSQLPKDRFSAERLKGVDSTLKIQPAKLEDSAVYLCASSSRTGQNLYNEQFFGPGTRLTVL.